Listed here are 31 T cell receptor beta chains from one sample, sequenced in a study of STAT5B mutations in CD4+ large granular lymphocyte leukemia. Profiled with immunoSEQ multiplex PCR; TCRdb holds only in-frame clones, not every one. The data contain approximately 35,000 clones, 65% to 80% of them singletons. Sequencing was performed on CD4+ T cells from blood buffy coats. All receptors derive from a human donor in good health.

The rearrangement links TRBV19 to TRBJ1-1, with D unresolved. The CDR3 length is 14 residues. Trimming pared 7 bases from V and 0 bases from J, leaving 12 bases between. Germline CDR1 is LNHDA and CDR2 is SQIVND (reference sequence). The CDR3 protein is CASTDLGVNTEAFF. CDR3 sequence (DNA): TGTGCCAGTACCGATTTAGGAGTGAACACTGAAGCTTTCTTT.

V gene TRBV5-4 combines with J gene TRBJ2-2, with 8 bases identical to TRBD1. V lost 4 bases and J lost 1; bases outside the gene matches: 3. This CDR3 has 15 amino acids. CDR1 SGHNT and CDR2 YYREEE come from the germline V gene (reference sequence). CDR3: CASSPGTGNTGELFF. DNA for the CDR3: TGTGCCAGCAGCCCCGGGACAGGGAACACCGGGGAGCTGTTTTTT.

The count of this clone is one. The chain is built from TRBV30 and TRBJ2-5, with 11 nucleotides matching TRBD2. The CDR3 runs 16 residues. CDR1 and CDR2 from the germline V gene are GTSNPN and SVGIG (reference sequence). The ends lost 0 bases at V and 4 bases at J; junction bases unmatched: 7. CDR3 DNA: TGTGCCTGGAGTGTAGGGCTAGCGGGGGGCGGAGAGACCCAGTACTTC. It is translated as CAWSVGLAGGGETQYF.

This chain uses TRBV19 with TRBJ1-4, with no clear D. Between the trimmed V and J ends, which lost 7 bases and 0 bases, there was a span of 6 bases. The CDR3 loop spans 13 amino acids. CDR1 LNHDA and CDR2 SQIVND come from the germline V gene (reference sequence). The CDR3 coding sequence is TGTGCCAGTATGGATACAACTAATGAAAAACTGTTTTTT. The encoded protein is CASMDTTNEKLFF. The full variable domain, in which reference TRBV19 and TRBJ1-4 provide the parts outside the CDR3, is DGGITQSPKYLFRKEGQNVTLSCEQNLNHDAMYWYRQDPGQGLRLIYYSQIVNDFQKGDIAEGYSVSREKKESFPLTVTSAQKNPTAFYLCASMDTTNEKLFFGSGTQLSVL.

V is TRBV11-2 and J is TRBJ2-2; tentatively, D is TRBD2 (5 bases). There are 14 residues in the CDR3. From germline, CDR1 is SGHAT and CDR2 FQNNGV. V gave up 8 bases and J gave up 0 bases, with 10 bases separating them. CDR3 in amino acids: CASQEDSNTGELFF. As DNA, the CDR3 is TGTGCCAGCCAGGAGGATTCGAACACCGGGGAGCTGTTTTTT.

The rearrangement uses TRBV19 and TRBJ1-1, with a weak D call TRBD1 (5 bases). Germline lookup yields CDR1 LNHDA and CDR2 SQIVND (reference sequence). V lost 4 bases and J lost 4, with 19 bases in between. There are 16 residues in the CDR3. CDR3 region: CASSSGAGISSTEAFF. In DNA form, the CDR3 reads TGTGCCAGTAGTAGCGGGGCAGGGATATCGTCCACTGAAGCTTTCTTT.

The V and J genes are TRBV19 and TRBJ2-7; 7 bases agree with TRBD1. Germline lookup yields CDR1 LNHDA and CDR2 SQIVND (reference sequence). V lost 6 bases to trimming and J lost 4 bases; unmatched junction nucleotides: 12. The CDR3 length is 15 residues. The CDR3 bases are TGTGCCAGTAGCACCCTCAGACAGGGTGGATACGAGCAGTACTTC. Residues: CASSTLRQGGYEQYF.

The V and J genes are TRBV5-4 and TRBJ2-7; D assignment may be TRBD1 or TRBD2 (5 bases each). The CDR3 runs 14 residues. Germline CDR1 SGHNT, CDR2 YYREEE (reference sequence). V lost 4 bases to trimming and J lost 4 bases, with 15 bases between them. In DNA form, the CDR3 reads TGTGCCAGCAGCGCCACCGGGACCAAATACGAGCAGTACTTC. This gives the protein CASSATGTKYEQYF. Variable domain in full (rest from reference TRBV5-4 and TRBJ2-7): ETGVTQSPTHLIKTRGQQVTLRCSSQSGHNTVSWYQQALGQGPQFIFQYYREEENGRGNFPPRFSGLQFPNYSSELNVNALELDDSALYLCASSATGTKYEQYFGPGTRLTVT.

The chain combines TRBV7-9 with TRBJ2-4; 7 bases line up with TRBD2. The germline V gene has CDR1 SEHNR and CDR2 FQNEAQ (reference sequence). The CDR3 sequence is 16 residues long. Germline trimming cut 0 bases from V and 7 bases from J; bases unmatched to any gene: 9. Written as DNA, the CDR3 is TGTGCCAGCAGCTTAGCGGGAGGGCCGAGAGGGAACATTCAGTACTTC. Amino acids: CASSLAGGPRGNIQYF.

J is TRBJ2-1 and V is TRBV30, with D hard to call. Trimming cost V 0 bases and J 6 bases, with 9 bases left between them. Germline values: CDR1 GTSNPN, CDR2 SVGIG (reference sequence). The CDR3 sequence is 13 residues long. The CDR3 loop is CAWSVAPPNEQFF. In DNA form, the CDR3 reads TGTGCCTGGAGTGTTGCACCCCCCAATGAGCAGTTCTTC.

This clone occurred a few times. This chain uses TRBV10-3 with TRBJ2-2; D ambiguous. The CDR3 has 15 residues. Deletions cut 4 bases from V and 0 bases from J, with 9 bases between. CDR1 ENHRY and CDR2 SYGVKD come from the germline V gene. CDR3 sequence reads: CAISGRQTNTGELFF. In DNA, the CDR3 is TGTGCCATCAGTGGGCGGCAGACGAACACCGGGGAGCTGTTTTTT.

The chain has TRBV4-2 and TRBJ1-5; TRBD1 agrees at 7 bases. Unmatched junction bases numbered 10, after V lost 4 bases and J lost 1 base. The CDR3 length is 17 residues. The germline V gene encodes CDR1 LGHNA and CDR2 YNFKEQ. The CDR3 protein is CASSPSEVQGSNQPQHF. In nucleotides, the CDR3 is TGTGCCAGCAGCCCGTCCGAAGTACAGGGGAGCAATCAGCCCCAGCATTTT.

Only one count was recorded for this clone. The chain combines TRBV7-2 with TRBJ2-3; 11 bases map to TRBD2. This CDR3 has 15 residues. CDR1 is SGHTA, CDR2 FQGNSA, per germline. Unmatched junction bases numbered 2, after V lost 5 bases and J lost 1 base. CDR3 protein: CASSRGLAGTDTQYF. CDR3 DNA: TGTGCCAGCAGCCGGGGACTAGCGGGCACAGATACGCAGTATTTT.

The rearrangement joins TRBV4-2 to TRBJ2-7, with 7 bases aligning to TRBD2. In germline, CDR1 is LGHNA, CDR2 YNFKEQ. The ends lost 1 base at V and 4 bases at J; junction bases unmatched: 10. The CDR3 extends over 16 amino acids. CDR3 DNA: TGTGCCAGCAGCCAAGGGGGTGGCGGGGGAGGATACGAGCAGTACTTC. This encodes CASSQGGGGGGYEQYF.

The chain links TRBV5-1 to TRBJ1-1, with D perhaps matching TRBD1 (5 bases). The germline V and J ends were trimmed by 4 bases and 4 bases, with 17 bases remaining between them. This CDR3 is 15 amino acids long. Looked up from germline, CDR1 is SGHRS and CDR2 is YFSETQ. This CDR3 is CASSRDPTAGTEAFF. The CDR3 DNA reads TGCGCCAGCAGCCGGGACCCAACGGCGGGCACTGAAGCTTTCTTT.

Regarding this clone: Other DNA sequences from this sample encode an identical CDR3 as well. The gene calls are TRBV6-6 and TRBJ1-6, with 9 positions matching TRBD1. The CDR3 spans 16 residues. With 5 bases clipped from V and 7 bases from J, the junction kept 9 bases outside the gene matches. CDR1 is MNHNY and CDR2 is SVGAGI in the germline V gene (reference sequence). The CDR3 DNA follows: TGTGCCAGCAGTCGGGACAGGGCCTTGGGGAATTCACCCCTCCACTTT. Protein: CASSRDRALGNSPLHF.

This clone was counted once. The chain joins TRBV20-1 to TRBJ2-3; D remains unclear. This CDR3 contains 11 residues. Trimming pared 5 bases from V and 6 bases from J, leaving 9 bases between. Germline lookup yields CDR1 DFQATT and CDR2 SNEGSKA (reference sequence). CDR3 sequence reads: CSAGFGDTQYF. The CDR3 DNA sequence: TGCAGTGCTGGATTTGGGGATACGCAGTATTTT.

The chain joins TRBV6-5 to TRBJ2-5, with D unclear. V lost 0 bases and J 5 bases, leaving 4 bases between the germline ends. The CDR3 spans 12 residues. The germline CDR1 and CDR2 sequences are MNHEY and SVGAGI. CDR3 in DNA: TGTGCCAGCAGTTACTCGGGGGAGACCCAGTACTTC. It encodes CASSYSGETQYF.

The chain links TRBV11-2 to TRBJ2-1, with 10 bases that match TRBD2. Germline CDR1 is SGHAT and CDR2 is FQNNGV. With V trimmed by 4 bases and J by 8 bases, 8 bases remained unmatched. This CDR3 has 15 residues. The CDR3, as DNA: TGTGCCAGCAGCTCCTTAGCGGGAGGCTTAGATGAGCAGTTCTTC. Translation: CASSSLAGGLDEQFF.

The rearrangement joins TRBV19 to TRBJ2-1; D possibly uses TRBD1 or TRBD2 (5 bases each). V was trimmed by 2 bases and J by 6 bases, leaving 14 bases between them. The V gene's germline CDR1 is LNHDA and CDR2 SQIVND (reference sequence). There are 15 residues in the CDR3. The CDR3 sequence: CASSINGDVGNEQFF. CDR3 DNA sequence: TGTGCCAGTAGTATAAATGGGGACGTCGGCAATGAGCAGTTCTTC. The variable domain in full, with the rest retrieved from reference TRBV19 and TRBJ2-1, is DGGITQSPKYLFRKEGQNVTLSCEQNLNHDAMYWYRQDPGQGLRLIYYSQIVNDFQKGDIAEGYSVSREKKESFPLTVTSAQKNPTAFYLCASSINGDVGNEQFFGPGTRLTVL.

The genes are TRBV7-9 and TRBJ2-1, with D possibly being TRBD2 (7 bases). Trimming pared 4 bases from V and 6 bases from J, leaving 19 bases between. Germline V gene lookup returns CDR1 SEHNR and CDR2 FQNEAQ (reference sequence). The CDR3 extends over 16 amino acids. The CDR3 loop is CASSSDGGLGLNEQFF. In DNA, the CDR3 is TGTGCCAGCAGCTCCGACGGGGGGCTGGGGCTCAATGAGCAGTTCTTC.

This chain links TRBV19 with TRBJ1-4, with 7 bases aligning to TRBD1. CDR1 is LNHDA and CDR2 is SQIVND in the germline V gene (reference sequence). After removal of 5 bases from V and 5 bases from J, the junction contained 14 bases not matched to a gene. CDR3 length: 17 residues. The CDR3 DNA is TGTGCCAGTAGTGTCGACAGGGATCTCCTGGGAAATGAAAAACTGTTTTTT. It translates to CASSVDRDLLGNEKLFF.

The sample holds one count of this clone. V is TRBV19 and J is TRBJ2-7; D unclear. This CDR3 is built from 12 residues. V shed 5 bases and J shed 7 bases, with 12 bases lying between them. The V gene's germline CDR1 is LNHDA and CDR2 SQIVND (reference sequence). CDR3 DNA: TGTGCCAGTAGTTACAGTCAGCGTGAGCAGTACTTC. It codes for CASSYSQREQYF.

This clone has only a few counts. The chain joins TRBV5-4 to TRBJ1-1, with 8 bases that match TRBD1. The CDR3 contains 14 residues. Trimming removed 4 bases from V and 5 bases from J; junction bases left unmatched: 7. The germline gives CDR1 SGHNT, CDR2 YYREEE (reference sequence). The CDR3 coding sequence is TGTGCCAGCAGCCCCGGACAGGGCTATACTGAAGCTTTCTTT. The encoded protein is CASSPGQGYTEAFF.

J is TRBJ2-7 and V is TRBV30; D remains unclear. V was shortened by 5 bases and J by 3 bases, with 14 bases between the two germline ends. This CDR3 region has 13 residues. Germline V CDR1 and CDR2: GTSNPN, SVGIG (reference sequence). The CDR3: CAWGSGSSYEQYF. The CDR3 DNA reads TGTGCCTGGGGGTCGGGCAGCAGCTACGAGCAGTACTTC.

This clone was counted a single time. V gene TRBV6-5 combines with J gene TRBJ1-5; unclear D gene. The CDR3 length is 14 residues. CDR1 MNHEY and CDR2 SVGAGI come from the germline V gene. With 0 bases removed from V and 7 bases from J, the gap between germline ends came to 10 bases. CDR3 loop: CASSYSGIGQPQHF. The CDR3 DNA sequence: TGTGCCAGCAGTTACTCAGGGATTGGGCAGCCCCAGCATTTT.

The chain recombines TRBV19 with TRBJ1-3; no firm D call. V was pared by 8 bases and J by 1 base, with 12 bases between. Germline V lookup: CDR1 LNHDA, CDR2 SQIVND (reference sequence). The CDR3 is 14 amino acids. Written as DNA, the CDR3 is TGTGCCAGTGGGTACCTGGCATCTGGAAACACCATATATTTT. It is translated as CASGYLASGNTIYF.

The J gene is TRBJ2-3, the V gene TRBV9; D unclear. The length of the CDR3 is 14 residues. Between the trimmed V and J ends, which lost 1 base and 4 bases, there was a span of 10 bases. From germline, CDR1 is SGDLS and CDR2 YYNGEE. For the CDR3, the DNA is TGTGCCAGCAGCGTACGATGGGTGTCAGATACGCAGTATTTT. This translates into CASSVRWVSDTQYF.

The rearrangement links TRBV6-5 to TRBJ1-1, with D possibly matching TRBD1 (5 bases). Looked up from germline, CDR1 is MNHEY and CDR2 is SVGAGI. Trimming left V 0 bases short and J 1 base short, with 12 bases between. This CDR3 region has 16 residues. CDR3: CASSYSPGLTNTEAFF. CDR3 in DNA: TGTGCCAGCAGTTACTCGCCAGGGCTGACGAACACTGAAGCTTTCTTT.

This chain connects TRBV7-2 to TRBJ1-2, with TRBD1 identical over 7 bases. V lost 2 bases, J lost 14 bases, and 8 bases stayed unmatched. CDR1 and CDR2 from the germline V gene are SGHTA and FQGNSA. The CDR3 spans 12 residues. The CDR3 sequence: CASSLTNRGWTF. The CDR3 DNA reads as TGTGCCAGCAGCTTAACAAACAGGGGATGGACCTTC. Combining the CDR3 with reference TRBV7-2 and TRBJ1-2 gives the whole variable domain GAGVSQSPSNKVTEKGKDVELRCDPISGHTALYWYRQSLGQGLEFLIYFQGNSAPDKSGLPSDRFSAERTGGSVSTLTIQRTQQEDSAVYLCASSLTNRGWTFGSGTRLTVV.

The chain couples TRBV2 to TRBJ2-2, with 7 bases identical to TRBD1. This CDR3 contains 14 residues. The germline gives CDR1 SNHLY, CDR2 FYNNEI. Trimming at V came to 8 bases and at J to 6 bases, leaving 9 bases not matched to a gene. CDR3 nucleotides: TGTGCCAGCGGGCAGGACAGGTCGTCCGGGGAGCTGTTTTTT. Its translation is CASGQDRSSGELFF. Using reference TRBV2 and TRBJ2-2 for the parts outside the CDR3, the full variable domain is EPEVTQTPSHQVTQMGQEVILRCVPISNHLYFYWYRQILGQKVEFLVSFYNNEISEKSEIFDDQFSVERPDGSNFTLKIRSTKLEDSAMYFCASGQDRSSGELFFGEGSRLTVL.